Listed below are T cell receptor beta chains from one sample, sequenced in a study of T cell repertoires in cytomegalovirus infection. TCRdb independently ran MiXCR on the reads; one entry per CDR3 protein. The table lists some 500,000 distinct CDR3 sequences, around 30% of them singletons. Their cognate antigens are unknown. The specimen comprised cultured PBMCs, sampled from culture after CMV antigen stimulation. These receptors originate from a human donor in good health (CMV status not recorded). Some clones in this sample may be carry-over from other donors' samples. CDR3s include the opening cysteine and the closing phenylalanine or tryptophan. A D gene is named only where the DNA matches it firmly. Expanded clones get a size class; other rows say once, few or many, or leave the size out.

>16|TRBD1|TRBV6-2/TRBV6-3|NA
CASTLDRDREYQPQHF
>14|NA|TRBV7-2|few
CASSPRLQGWEQFF
>16|NA|TRBV4-1|few
CASSQDLRISGNTIYF
>13|NA|TRBV29-1|few
CSAPGKSYNEQFF
>15|NA|TRBV11-3|NA
CASSLGGAGSDEQFF
>13|NA|TRBV7-2|few
CASSANPGNEQFF
>14|NA|TRBV5-6|NA
CASSFRESWSPLHF
>16|TRBD2|TRBV6-5|few
CASSFHEAGGQETQYF
>18|TRBD1|TRBV12-5|NA
CASGREWDSGTMNTEAFF
>15|TRBD1|TRBV6-5|once
CASSYSNRGDTEAFF
>14|TRBD1|TRBV14|NA
CASSQAGQGKTQYF
>15|TRBD1|TRBV7-3|NA
CASSPGQGQFYEQYF
>16|NA|TRBV6-2/TRBV6-3|few
CASSESPMGAQETQYF
>13|NA|TRBV20-1|NA
CSASRGADTEAFF
>14|NA|TRBV20-1|NA
CSAPATGITYEQYF
>15|TRBD2|TRBV28|NA
CASRPSGSSLYEQYF
>16|NA|TRBV6-5|NA
CASSYRLPGSYNEQFF
>14|NA|TRBV7-9|few
CASSLAILDFTQYF
>17|TRBD2|TRBV19|NA
CASSTRQTSGTWGEQYF
>15|NA|TRBV7-4|few
CASSLAEVRANGYTF
>14|TRBD1|TRBV6-1|many
CASRDRGSTDTQYF
>13|TRBD1|TRBV28|few
CASTGGGYYGYTF
>14|NA|TRBV12-5|few
CASGLVPGGTEAFF
>13|NA|TRBV29-1|NA
CSVEEWLASEQFF
>15|NA|TRBV24-1|few
CATSDSRQGTDTQYF
>16|NA|TRBV27|few
CASSLSEGTISYEQYF
>13|TRBD2|TRBV30|NA
CAWTRLAYNEQFF
>13|NA|TRBV18|few
CASRGGSTDTQYF
>14|TRBD1|TRBV6-6|few
CASSTGTASAEAFF
>15|NA|TRBV19|NA
CASSRGTRSNQPQHF
>15|TRBD2|TRBV7-2|many
CASRPLTSASHEQYF
>15|NA|TRBV12-3/TRBV12-4|few
CASSRRGGKYNEQFF
>15|NA|TRBV11-2|NA
CASSLVGQKNYGYTF
>13|NA|TRBV10-3|few
CAISDGTNYGYTF
>15|NA|TRBV15|NA
CATSRDLGSYNEQFF
>18|TRBD1|TRBV6-5|NA
CASSSLTGLGLSGNTIYF
>14|NA|TRBV7-2|few
CASSYPSPGETQYF
>15|TRBD1|TRBV7-9|few
CASSLLDRDYNEQFF
>17|NA|TRBV10-3|NA
CAISGKGAQGGTGELFF
>14|TRBD1|TRBV7-7|NA
CASSGRGLQETQYF
>16|NA|TRBV7-2|many
CASSSAPAGVQETQYF
>13|NA|TRBV11-2|NA
CASSLNRLGELFF
>14|NA|TRBV19|NA
CASNFRVGNEKLFF
>15|TRBD2|TRBV6-5|few
CASRGLAGTTGELFF